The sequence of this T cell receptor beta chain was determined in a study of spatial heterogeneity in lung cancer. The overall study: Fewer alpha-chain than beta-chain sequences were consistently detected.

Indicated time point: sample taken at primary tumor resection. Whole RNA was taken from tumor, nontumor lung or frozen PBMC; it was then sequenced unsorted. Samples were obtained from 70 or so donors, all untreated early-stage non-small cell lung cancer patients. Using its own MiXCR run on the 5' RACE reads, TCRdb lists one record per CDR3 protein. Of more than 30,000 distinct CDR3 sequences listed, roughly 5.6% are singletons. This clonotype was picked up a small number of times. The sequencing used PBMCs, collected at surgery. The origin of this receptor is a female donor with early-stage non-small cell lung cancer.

Here the CDR3 reads CSARDRVRGTDTQYF. The DNA of the CDR3 is TGCAGTGCTAGAGACCGGGTGAGGGGCACAGATACGCAGTATTTT. V and J are TRBV20-1 and TRBJ2-3, with TRBD2 as a possible D gene (5 bases). In germline, CDR1 is DFQATT, CDR2 SNEGSKA (reference sequence). The CDR3 covers 15 residues. Trimming took off 0 bases at V and 1 base at J, with 11 bases between the two ends.